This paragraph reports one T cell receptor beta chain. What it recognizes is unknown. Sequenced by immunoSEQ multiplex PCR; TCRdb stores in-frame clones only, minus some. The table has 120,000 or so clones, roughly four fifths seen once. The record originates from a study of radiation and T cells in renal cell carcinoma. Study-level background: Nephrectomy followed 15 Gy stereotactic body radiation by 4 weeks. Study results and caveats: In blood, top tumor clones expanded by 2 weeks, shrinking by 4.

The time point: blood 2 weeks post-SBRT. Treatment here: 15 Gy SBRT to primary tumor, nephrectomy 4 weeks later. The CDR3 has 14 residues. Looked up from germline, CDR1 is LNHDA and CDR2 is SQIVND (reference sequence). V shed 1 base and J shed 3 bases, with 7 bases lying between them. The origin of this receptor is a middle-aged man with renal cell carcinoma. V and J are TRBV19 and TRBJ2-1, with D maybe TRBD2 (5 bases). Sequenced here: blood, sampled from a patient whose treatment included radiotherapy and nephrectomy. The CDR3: CASSIGGYYNEQFF. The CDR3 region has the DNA TGTGCCAGTAGTATAGGCGGGTACTACAATGAGCAGTTCTTC.